A selection of T cell receptor beta chains follows, all from one sample in a study of OX40 agonist ivuxolimab in advanced cancers. Clones were sequenced by immunoSEQ multiplex PCR, and TCRdb holds only the in-frame ones, with some missing. The sample yields about 86,000 clones, about 90% seen once. The sample was CD4+ or CD8+ T cells sorted from blood, taken in a trial of the OX40 agonist ivuxolimab. Source of these receptors: an adult with an advanced solid tumor such as melanoma, head and neck, liver or kidney cancer. Each CDR3 is given with its conserved first and last residue. A D gene is named only where the DNA matches it firmly. Size is omitted from some rows. Given values are once, few, many or a class for expanded clones.

v_call,d_call,clone_size,j_call,cdr3_aa,cdr3_nt
TRBV27,TRBD2,-,TRBJ2-3,CASSSMRLAGQDTQYF,TGTGCCAGCAGTTCTATGAGACTAGCGGGACAAGATACGCAGTATTTT
TRBV19,-,-,TRBJ2-1,CASSLRDLNEQFF,TGTGCCAGTAGTCTCAGAGATCTCAATGAGCAGTTCTTC
TRBV28,-,-,TRBJ2-2,CASSLQGPNDGELFF,TGTGCCAGCAGCCTACAGGGTCCGAACGACGGGGAGCTGTTTTTT
TRBV7-9,TRBD2,-,TRBJ2-2,CASSIVAGDTGELFF,TGTGCCAGCAGCATAGTAGCGGGAGACACCGGGGAGCTGTTTTTT
TRBV7-9,TRBD2,-,TRBJ2-7,CASSSRGTSGYEQYF,TGTGCCAGCAGCTCGCGCGGGACTAGCGGCTACGAGCAGTACTTC
TRBV19,TRBD2,-,TRBJ2-3,CASSNQGPTSGSAHTQYF,TGTGCCAGTAGTAACCAAGGCCCGACTAGCGGGAGCGCCCATACGCAGTATTTT
TRBV27,TRBD1,few,TRBJ2-3,CASSPRDRWTDTQYF,TGTGCCAGCAGTCCCCGGGACAGGTGGACAGATACGCAGTATTTT
TRBV9,TRBD1,-,TRBJ1-3,CASSVAGTGGPRAF,TGTGCCAGCAGCGTAGCCGGGACAGGGGGCCCCCGGGCTTTT
TRBV29-1,-,-,TRBJ1-1,CSVQGVSTEAFF,TGCAGCGTTCAGGGAGTCTCCACTGAAGCTTTCTTT
TRBV6-1,TRBD1,once,TRBJ1-1,CASGNRGQTEAFF,TGTGCCAGCGGTAACAGGGGGCAAACTGAAGCTTTCTTT
TRBV11-1,-,-,TRBJ2-1,CASSLNGNHNEQFF,TGTGCCAGCAGCTTAAACGGCAATCACAATGAGCAGTTCTTC
TRBV21-1,-,-,TRBJ2-5,CASSKRRGQGLGTQYF,TGTGCCAGCAGCAAGAGGAGGGGACAGGGTTTGGGGACCCAGTACTTC
TRBV13,TRBD2,-,TRBJ2-5,CASSWGLAGEGEETQYF,TGTGCCAGCAGCTGGGGACTAGCGGGAGAGGGGGAAGAGACCCAGTACTTC
TRBV7-9,-,-,TRBJ2-3,CASMPRGAITDTQYF,TGTGCCAGCATGCCCCGCGGGGCAATCACAGATACGCAGTATTTT
TRBV6-1,-,-,TRBJ2-7,CASSKTSTYEQYF,TGTGCCAGCAGCAAGACTAGTACCTACGAGCAGTACTTC
TRBV6-1,TRBD1,-,TRBJ2-7,CASSERDSSYEQYF,TGTGCCAGCAGTGAAAGGGACAGCTCCTACGAGCAGTACTTC
TRBV18,-,-,TRBJ1-5,CASSPQEHRLGNQPQHF,TGTGCCAGCTCACCACAGGAACACCGATTGGGCAATCAGCCCCAGCATTTT